This T cell receptor beta chain derives from a study of blood T cell repertoires in COVID-19. Turning to the study itself: Donors in the United States, Italy and Spain gave samples during acute or convalescent COVID-19. Sample material is recorded as cDNA or gDNA derived from T cells, B-cell-depleted T cells, or PBMCs.

Per the authors' pipeline: Researchers report that nucleated cell counts were estimated from reference gene primer amplification. Sequenced by immunoSEQ multiplex PCR; TCRdb stores in-frame clones only, minus some. The DNA was the basis for D and trimming; V, J and clone size are from that table. The sample comprises about 75,000 clones, around 90% of which are singletons, and 6.9% rests with the top ten. The germline V gene has CDR1 SGHTS and CDR2 YDEGEE. With 0 bases clipped from V and 5 bases from J, the junction kept 9 bases outside the gene matches. The CDR3 runs 16 residues. Material: peripheral blood. The J gene is TRBJ2-7, the V gene TRBV5-8; TRBD1 matches 9 bases. The TCR sequence derives from a human donor in a cohort sampled during active COVID-19. The CDR3 sequence: CASSLVFGTGPHEQYF. Written as DNA, the CDR3 is TGTGCCAGCAGCTTGGTGTTCGGGACAGGGCCCCACGAGCAGTACTTC.